This TCR beta chain is drawn from a study of chemoradiotherapy in HPV16-positive cancers. V was clipped by 8 bases and J by 2 bases, with 12 bases between them. This CDR3 comprises 13 residues. Germline values: CDR1 SEHNR, CDR2 FQNEAQ (reference sequence). Data came from immunoSEQ multiplex PCR; TCRdb stores just in-frame clones and leaves some out. The sample shows about 7,400 clones, about 74% of them seen only once. This clone is labeled medium-sized. The antigen is undetermined. Study-wide results and limits: During treatment, candidate HPV-specific clones and E7-related motifs expanded in tumor. For HPV16-positive patients, expanding HPV-responsive T cells associated with longer recurrence-free survival. The functional HPV-specific definition rests on just a couple of HPV16-positive patients.

This TCR was sampled from a human donor with HPV-associated anogenital cancer. The sequenced sample was tumor tissue, obtained from a patient who underwent chemoradiotherapy. V is TRBV7-9 and J is TRBJ2-5; the D is unclear. In DNA, the CDR3 is TGTGCCAGCTCGTACGCCGGGCAAGAGACCCAGTACTTC. It is translated as CASSYAGQETQYF.